The text below deals with one T cell receptor (beta chain). The antigen it recognizes is unknown. Base qualities are not recorded, but no much larger clone differs from it by a single base. The data derive from a study of blood T cells in healthy people across ages (dated by TCRdb to between 2015 and 2017). Background on the whole study: In model experiments, template switching captured about one uniquely barcoded TCR beta cDNA molecule for every two T cells. Using deep sequencing normalized with unique cDNA molecular identifiers, the study measured how TCR beta repertoire diversity changes with age. The donors were split into four age groups: young (average 16 years), middle-aged (39), aged (more than 60) and long-lived (approximately 80). To avoid experimental bias, donors of different ages were randomly spread across the sequencing lanes. Using the same blood draw, the study looked at two additional independent replicas of 1 million unique cDNA reads for two donors, one aged 18 to 30 and the other aged 80 or older.

Broad study findings and their caveats: Observed TCR beta diversity correlated strongly with the percentage of naive T cells measured by flow cytometry. The long-lived group showed more naive CD4+ T cells, fewer expanded clones and increased TCR diversity than the aged group, suggesting age selection. Donor CMV infection status was unknown, potentially confounding age-related changes in expanded clonotypes. Bulk unsorted PBMC profiling prevented conclusive comparison of naive and antigen-experienced compartments. As age increased, observed TCR beta diversity per million T cells dropped in a roughly linear way, and a significant reduction was already evident by age roughly 36. Total diversity estimates from one million sequenced T cells were considered lower bounds and underestimates.

Systemically healthy Caucasian individuals from Russia, over 30 in total and aged roughly 6 to 100 years, were included as donors. Each donor gave 8 to 10 milliliters of peripheral blood, drawn into EDTA-treated Vacutainer tubes. Ficoll-Paque density-gradient centrifugation was used to isolate PBMCs, with at least 7 million per sample. Total RNA was extracted from PBMCs with Trizol reagent, with at least 5.5 micrograms obtained per sample. For every donor, flow cytometry on a PBMC aliquot measured the percentage of naive CD45RAhigh/CD27high T cells. Libraries were built with 5' RACE. Sequenced on an Illumina HiSeq 2500. A second PCR of about 6 to 11 cycles was run with a J-beta primer mix and a sample-barcoded 5' primer. A template-switch 5' adaptor carrying 12 random nucleotides introduced a unique molecular identifier onto each TCR beta cDNA molecule. Each sample yielded at least 2.5 million CDR3-containing paired-end reads. First-strand cDNA was synthesized from all RNA with the Mint cDNA synthesis kit, primed by a TRBC-specific oligonucleotide. Following uracil-DNA glycosylase treatment, a first 18-cycle PCR with universal primers M1SS and BC2_uni_R was performed on all cDNA. Per the source publication's procedure: For normalization, 1 million high-quality reads were randomly selected from each sample, with every read carrying a distinct molecular identifier. Reads with shared molecular identifiers were discarded instead of being binned into consensus sequences. CDR3 identification, clonotype clustering and error correction used MiTCR with a Q25 quality threshold and the strictest error-elimination algorithm. A nonparametric unseen species model with Euler transformation was used to estimate lower-bound total TCR beta diversity. TCRdb applied fastp at Q25 and MiXCR to the public reads, then kept only in-frame beta chains. Identical CDR3 proteins give one entry, which carries the most common genes and DNA. None of the V and J calls come from the authors' own analysis; TCRdb made them. A total of some 370,000 distinct CDR3 sequences appear in this sample, roughly half of them only once. The ten largest clones add up to approximately 51% of the sample.

Sequenced sample: blood. The clonotype was recovered from a man between 60 and 75 years old in good health.

Here is the DNA: TGCAGTGCCAGCCGGGGACAGCAACAAGAGACCCAGTACTTC. It encodes CSASRGQQQETQYF. In this chain, TRBV20-1 is recombined with TRBJ2-5; TRBD1 agrees with 7 junctional bases. Unmatched junction bases come to 9, with V trimmed by 6 bases and J by 2 bases. The CDR3, from cysteine to phenylalanine, totals 14 residues. Only CDR3 DNA is held: 42 bases, read in frame from base 1. From the germline V gene (reference sequence), CDR1 is DFQATT and CDR2 is SNEGSKA.